The present T cell receptor (beta chain) was sequenced within a study of memory B cells and T cells in multiple sclerosis. Study findings and constraints: Clone-set sizes differed between compartments, so shared clonotype counts needed normalization.

Here immunoSEQ multiplex PCR was the method, and the copy in TCRdb shows in-frame clones only, minus some. The table shows 13,000 to 15,000 clones, with 69% occurring only once. About this clone itself: The antigen is undetermined.

CDR1 SGHDN and CDR2 FVKESK come from the germline V gene. J gave up 2 bases and V 1 base, and 13 bases lay outside the gene matches. The CDR3 is 18 residues long. This clonotype was obtained from a human donor with multiple sclerosis. The sequenced sample was memory (CD45RO+) CD4+ T cells from blood. The gene calls are TRBV14 and TRBJ1-2, with 7 bases matching TRBD1. The CDR3 reads CASSQAFIGGLQNYGYTF. CDR3 nucleotides: TGTGCCAGCAGCCAAGCGTTTATAGGGGGCCTGCAAAACTATGGCTACACCTTC.